This TCR beta chain was recorded in a study of beta chain features in type 1 diabetes. Study-level information: Some 99 million sorted cells were examined across all samples. Study-wide findings and caveats: Moderate yet significant TCRB CDR3 shortening was seen in Type 1 diabetes patients in all four CD4+ subsets. The analysis here could not establish whether HLA type shapes TCRB rearrangement.

The whole isolated RNA underwent reverse transcription, so sequencing captured expressed TCRB transcripts. Libraries were prepared by immunoSEQ multiplex PCR; TCRdb keeps only in-frame clonotypes and omits some of them. The sample holds over 300,000 clones, around 9.7% seen once. Comments on this clone: Its antigen is unidentified.

Germline values: CDR1 SGHDT, CDR2 YYEEEE. The CDR3 sequence is 19 residues long. V was clipped by 4 bases and J by 2 bases; unmatched bases: 11. One heparinised draw of blood, averaging around 120 mL, came from each donor. Populations obtained by sorting all exceeded 98% purity. The source material was central memory CD4+ T cells from blood. The TCR originated in a man aged 25-45 years with type 1 diabetes. The chain has TRBV5-6 and TRBJ2-1, with TRBD2 matching over 14 bases. CDR3 sequence reads: CASSRYGTSGGLTYNEQFF. Written as DNA, the CDR3 is TGTGCCAGCAGCCGATACGGGACTAGCGGGGGTCTAACCTACAATGAGCAGTTCTTC.